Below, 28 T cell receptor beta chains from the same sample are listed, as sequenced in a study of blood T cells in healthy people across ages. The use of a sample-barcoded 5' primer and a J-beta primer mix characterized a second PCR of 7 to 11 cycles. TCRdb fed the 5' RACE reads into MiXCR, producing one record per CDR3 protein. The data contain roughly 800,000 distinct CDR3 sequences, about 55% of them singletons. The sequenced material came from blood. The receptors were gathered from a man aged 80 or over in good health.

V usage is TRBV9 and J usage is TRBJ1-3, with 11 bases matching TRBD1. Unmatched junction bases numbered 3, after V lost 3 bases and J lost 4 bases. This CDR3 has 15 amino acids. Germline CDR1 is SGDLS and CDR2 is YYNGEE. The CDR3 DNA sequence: TGTGCCAGCAGCGCCGGACAGGGGGCAGGAAACACCATATATTTT. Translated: CASSAGQGAGNTIYF.

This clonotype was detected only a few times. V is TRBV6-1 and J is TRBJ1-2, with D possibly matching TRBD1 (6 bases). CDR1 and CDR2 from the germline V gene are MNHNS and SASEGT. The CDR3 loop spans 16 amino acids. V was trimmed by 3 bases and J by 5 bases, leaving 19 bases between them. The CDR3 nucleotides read TGTGCCAGCAGTGATCCCCGGGGAGGGACATCGTATGGCTACACCTTC. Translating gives CASSDPRGGTSYGYTF.

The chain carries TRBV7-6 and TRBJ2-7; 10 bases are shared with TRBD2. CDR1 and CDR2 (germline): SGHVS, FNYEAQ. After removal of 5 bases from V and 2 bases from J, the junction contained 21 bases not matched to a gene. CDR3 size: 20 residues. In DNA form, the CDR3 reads TGTGCCAGCAGCCAAAATCTCAGCGGGAGGGAAACCACCACACCCTACGAGCAGTACTTC. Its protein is CASSQNLSGRETTTPYEQYF.

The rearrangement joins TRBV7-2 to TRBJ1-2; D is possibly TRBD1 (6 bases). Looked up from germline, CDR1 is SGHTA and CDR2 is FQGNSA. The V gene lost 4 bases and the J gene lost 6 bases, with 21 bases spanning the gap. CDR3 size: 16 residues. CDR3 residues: CASSSKYGGPPNGYTF. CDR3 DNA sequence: TGTGCCAGCAGCTCGAAGTACGGGGGCCCCCCAAATGGCTACACCTTC.

Here the CDR3 DNA reads TGTGCCAGCAGCAAAGAGGGGCCTACCTACAATGAGCAGTTCTTC. Translated: CASSKEGPTYNEQFF. The genes are TRBV21-1 and TRBJ2-1; the D call TRBD2 from the table was never checked on the DNA. TRBV21-1 is deemed a pseudogene. This CDR3 region has 15 residues.

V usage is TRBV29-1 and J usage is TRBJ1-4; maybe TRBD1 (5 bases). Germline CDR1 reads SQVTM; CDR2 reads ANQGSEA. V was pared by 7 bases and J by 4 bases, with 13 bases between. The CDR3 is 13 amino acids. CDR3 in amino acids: CSGKGRFNEKLFF. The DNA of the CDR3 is TGCAGCGGGAAGGGACGGTTTAATGAAAAACTGTTTTTT.

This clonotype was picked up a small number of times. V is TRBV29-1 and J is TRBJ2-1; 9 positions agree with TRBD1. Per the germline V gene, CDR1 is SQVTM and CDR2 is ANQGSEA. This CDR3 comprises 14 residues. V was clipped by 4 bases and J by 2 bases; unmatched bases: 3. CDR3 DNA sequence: TGCAGCGTTGGGGACAGGGCGGCCTACAATGAGCAGTTCTTC. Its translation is CSVGDRAAYNEQFF.

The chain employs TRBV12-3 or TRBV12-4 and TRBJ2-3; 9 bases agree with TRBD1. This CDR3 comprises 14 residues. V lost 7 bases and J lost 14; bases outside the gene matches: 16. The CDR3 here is CASKGQGKDRYAYF. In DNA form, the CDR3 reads TGTGCCAGCAAGGGACAGGGAAAGGACAGATACGCGTATTTT.

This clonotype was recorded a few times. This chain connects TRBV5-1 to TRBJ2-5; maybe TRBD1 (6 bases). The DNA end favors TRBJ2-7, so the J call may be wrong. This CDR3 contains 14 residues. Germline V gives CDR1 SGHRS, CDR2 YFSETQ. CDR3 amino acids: CASSLAAQGSEQYF. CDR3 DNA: TGCGCCAGCAGCTTGGCCGCACAGGGTAGCGAGCAGTACTTC.

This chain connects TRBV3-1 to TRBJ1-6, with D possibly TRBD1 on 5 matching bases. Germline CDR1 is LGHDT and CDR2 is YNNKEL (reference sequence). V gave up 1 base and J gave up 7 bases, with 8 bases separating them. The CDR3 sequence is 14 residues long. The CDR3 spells CASSQGDRNSPLHF. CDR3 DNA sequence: TGTGCCAGCAGCCAAGGGGACCGAAATTCACCCCTCCACTTT.

The chain's CDR3 is CASSLGLGGGEQYF. CDR3 nucleotides: TGTGCCAGCAGTTTGGGACTAGGGGGTGGCGAGCAGTACTTC. The V gene is TRBV12-3 or TRBV12-4, the J gene TRBJ2-5, with TRBD2 matching 8 bases. The J call may be in error: the DNA end matches TRBJ2-7 better. The CDR3 is 14 amino acids.

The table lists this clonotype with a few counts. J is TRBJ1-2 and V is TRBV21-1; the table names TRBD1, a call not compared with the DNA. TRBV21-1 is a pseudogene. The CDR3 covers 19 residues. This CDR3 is CASSKDEGGQGATNYGYTF. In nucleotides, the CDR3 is TGTGCCAGCAGCAAAGATGAAGGGGGACAGGGCGCTACGAACTATGGCTACACCTTC.

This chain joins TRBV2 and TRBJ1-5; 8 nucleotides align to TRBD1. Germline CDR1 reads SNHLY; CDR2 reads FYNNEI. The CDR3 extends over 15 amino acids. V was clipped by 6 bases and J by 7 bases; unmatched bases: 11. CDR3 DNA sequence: TGTGCCAGCAGCCCCGGTGCAGGGGGCGGACAGCCCCAGCATTTT. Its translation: CASSPGAGGGQPQHF. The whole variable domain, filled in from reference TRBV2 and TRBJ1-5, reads EPEVTQTPSHQVTQMGQEVILRCVPISNHLYFYWYRQILGQKVEFLVSFYNNEISEKSEIFDDQFSVERPDGSNFTLKIRSTKLEDSAMYFCASSPGAGGGQPQHFGDGTRLSIL.

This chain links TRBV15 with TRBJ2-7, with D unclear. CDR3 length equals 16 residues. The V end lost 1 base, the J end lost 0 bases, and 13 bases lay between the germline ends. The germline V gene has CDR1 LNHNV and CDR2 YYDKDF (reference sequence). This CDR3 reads CATSRGLRGRSYEQYF. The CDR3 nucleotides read TGTGCCACCAGCAGAGGCCTCCGTGGGCGCTCCTACGAGCAGTACTTC.

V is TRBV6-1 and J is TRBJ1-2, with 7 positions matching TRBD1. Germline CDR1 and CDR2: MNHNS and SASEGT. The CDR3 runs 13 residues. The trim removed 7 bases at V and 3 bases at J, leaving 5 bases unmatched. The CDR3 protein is CASTRTGDYGYTF. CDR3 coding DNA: TGTGCCAGCACCAGGACAGGCGACTATGGCTACACCTTC.

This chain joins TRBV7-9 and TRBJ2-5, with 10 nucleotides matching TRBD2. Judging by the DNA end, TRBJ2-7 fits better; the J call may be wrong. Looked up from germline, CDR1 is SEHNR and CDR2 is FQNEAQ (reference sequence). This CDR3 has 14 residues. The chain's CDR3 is CASSLELAGHEQYF. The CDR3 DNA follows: TGTGCCAGCAGCTTAGAACTAGCGGGACACGAGCAGTACTTC.

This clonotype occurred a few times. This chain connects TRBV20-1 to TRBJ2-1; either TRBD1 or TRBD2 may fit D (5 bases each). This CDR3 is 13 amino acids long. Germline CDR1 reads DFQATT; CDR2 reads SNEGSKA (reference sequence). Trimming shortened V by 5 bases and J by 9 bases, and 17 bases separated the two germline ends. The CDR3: CSAPRLPGREQFF. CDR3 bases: TGCAGTGCTCCCAGGCTCCCGGGGCGTGAGCAGTTCTTC.

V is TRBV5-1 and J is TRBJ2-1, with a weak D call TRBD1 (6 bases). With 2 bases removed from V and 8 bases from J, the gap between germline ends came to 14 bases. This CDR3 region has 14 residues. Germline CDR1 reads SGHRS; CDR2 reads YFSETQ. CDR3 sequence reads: CASSFLTGNHEQFF. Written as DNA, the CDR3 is TGCGCCAGCAGCTTCCTCACAGGGAACCATGAGCAGTTCTTC.

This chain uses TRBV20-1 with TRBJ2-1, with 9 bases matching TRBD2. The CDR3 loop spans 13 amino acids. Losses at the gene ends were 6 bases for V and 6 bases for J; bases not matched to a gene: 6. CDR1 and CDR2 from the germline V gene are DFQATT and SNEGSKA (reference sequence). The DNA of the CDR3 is TGCAGTGCCGAAAGCGGGGGGCGCAATGAGCAGTTCTTC. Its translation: CSAESGGRNEQFF.

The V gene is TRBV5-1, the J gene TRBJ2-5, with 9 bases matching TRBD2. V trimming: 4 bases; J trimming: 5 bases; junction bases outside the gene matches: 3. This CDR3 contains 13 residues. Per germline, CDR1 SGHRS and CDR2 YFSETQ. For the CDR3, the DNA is TGCGCCAGCAGCAAAGGACTAGCGGAGACCCAGTACTTC. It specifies CASSKGLAETQYF.

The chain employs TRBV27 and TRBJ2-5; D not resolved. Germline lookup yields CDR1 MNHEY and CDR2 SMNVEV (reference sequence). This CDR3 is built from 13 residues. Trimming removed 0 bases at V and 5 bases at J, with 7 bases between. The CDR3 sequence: CASSLSGWETQYF. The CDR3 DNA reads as TGTGCCAGCAGTTTATCGGGTTGGGAGACCCAGTACTTC.

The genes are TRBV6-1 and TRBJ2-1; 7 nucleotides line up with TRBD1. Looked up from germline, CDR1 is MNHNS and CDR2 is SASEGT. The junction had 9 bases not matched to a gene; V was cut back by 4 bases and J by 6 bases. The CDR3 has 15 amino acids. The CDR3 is CASSGLTGLVNEQFF. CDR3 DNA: TGTGCCAGCAGTGGACTGACAGGGCTGGTCAATGAGCAGTTCTTC.

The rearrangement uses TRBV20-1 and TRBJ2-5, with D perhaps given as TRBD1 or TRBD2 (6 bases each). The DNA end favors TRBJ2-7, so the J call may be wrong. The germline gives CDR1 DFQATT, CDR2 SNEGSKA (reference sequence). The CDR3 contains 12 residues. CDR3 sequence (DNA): TGCAGTGCTGAGAGGGGGACTGCCGAGCAGTACTTC. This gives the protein CSAERGTAEQYF.

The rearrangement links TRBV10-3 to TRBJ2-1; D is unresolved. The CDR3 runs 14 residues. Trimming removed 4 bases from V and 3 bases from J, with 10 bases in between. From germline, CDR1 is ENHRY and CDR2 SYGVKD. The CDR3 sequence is CAISVRPDYNEQFF. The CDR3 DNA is TGTGCCATCAGTGTAAGGCCAGACTACAATGAGCAGTTCTTC.

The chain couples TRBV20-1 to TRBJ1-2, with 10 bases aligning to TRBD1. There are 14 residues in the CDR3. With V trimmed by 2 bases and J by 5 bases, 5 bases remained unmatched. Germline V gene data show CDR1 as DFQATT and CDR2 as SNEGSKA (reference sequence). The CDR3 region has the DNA TGCAGTGCTAGATTGGGACAGGGGAAGTATGGCTACACCTTC. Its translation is CSARLGQGKYGYTF.

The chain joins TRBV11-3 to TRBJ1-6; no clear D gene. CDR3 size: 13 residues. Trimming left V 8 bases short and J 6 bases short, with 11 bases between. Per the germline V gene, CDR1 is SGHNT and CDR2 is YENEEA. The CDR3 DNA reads TGTGCCAGCTCAAGGCTTGTTAATTCACCCCTCCACTTT. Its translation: CASSRLVNSPLHF.

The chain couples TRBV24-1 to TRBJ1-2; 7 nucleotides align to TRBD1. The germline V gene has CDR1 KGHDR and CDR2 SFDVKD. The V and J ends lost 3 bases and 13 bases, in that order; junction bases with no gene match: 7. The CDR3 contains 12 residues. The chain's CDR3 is CATSDHDRDRTF. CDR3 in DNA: TGTGCCACCAGTGATCACGACAGGGATCGCACCTTC.

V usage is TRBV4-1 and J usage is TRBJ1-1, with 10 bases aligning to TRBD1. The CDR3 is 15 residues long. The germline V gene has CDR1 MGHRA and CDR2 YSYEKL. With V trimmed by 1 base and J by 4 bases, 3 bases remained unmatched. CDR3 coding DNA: TGCGCCAGCAGCCAAGTTAGGACAGGGGGCACTGAAGCTTTCTTT. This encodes CASSQVRTGGTEAFF.